The entry that follows covers one TCR beta chain sequence. Its antigen is still unknown. No base-level quality is on record; no much larger clone is a single base apart. The treatment or condition tag for this specimen amounts to: allogeneic hematopoietic cell transplantation with graft depleted of TCRalphabeta T cells and CD19 B cells. TCRalphabeta/CD19-depleted allogeneic hematopoietic cell grafts were given to the transplant recipients, all of whom were children. The source of the sample is a study of T-cell reconstitution after alpha-beta-depleted transplantation in children (TCRdb year 2016). With respect to the entire study: Using TCR repertoire profiling, the study followed T-cell immune reconstitution in a quantitative way in children after TCRalphabeta/CD19-depleted allogeneic hematopoietic cell transplantation. Results and caveats for the whole study, not just this receptor: In some patients, high TCRbeta diversity at day 60 was attributed to recipient T cells and intrathymic progenitors that had survived conditioning. Over subsequent months, a decline in hyperexpanded clone frequencies was noted, and after one year, T-cell counts and TCRbeta diversity were mostly ascribed to newly produced T cells. About two months after transplant, the apparently early recovery of alphabetaT-cell counts reportedly depended on just several hundred clones that had expanded rapidly and came from non-depleted graft cells.

Libraries came from PCR. Data came from an Illumina HiSeq 2500. TCR libraries were prepared with molecular barcoding, using unique molecular identifiers to normalize TCRbeta repertoire quantification. TCRdb applied fastp at Q25 and MiXCR to the public reads, then kept only in-frame beta chains. Each record represents a unique CDR3 protein, reported with the most common genes and DNA among its rows. This sample has some 600,000 distinct CDR3 sequences in its table, and roughly 13% of those were observed once. The top ten hold 2.2% of the sample. At the junction V is shortened by 0 bases and J by 1 base, with 12 bases in between. As encoded in the germline V gene, CDR1 is LGHNA while CDR2 is YNFKEQ. Measured from the cysteine to the phenylalanine, the CDR3 is 16 residues long. The sequence is cut down to CDR3 DNA, 48 bases in frame from base 1.

The chain links TRBV4-2 with TRBJ1-1; the D gene is not confidently resolved. This material consisted of PBMCs, mostly from graft donor cells, taken 360 days after TCRalphabeta/CD19-depleted stem cell transplant. The receptor's source is a male patient younger than 18 who had a stem cell transplant for acute myeloid leukemia, so the T cells may come from the graft donor. The CDR3 protein sequence reads: CASSQDRRFSNTEAFF. The DNA sequence is given as TGTGCCAGCAGCCAAGATCGACGGTTCTCGAACACTGAAGCTTTCTTT.